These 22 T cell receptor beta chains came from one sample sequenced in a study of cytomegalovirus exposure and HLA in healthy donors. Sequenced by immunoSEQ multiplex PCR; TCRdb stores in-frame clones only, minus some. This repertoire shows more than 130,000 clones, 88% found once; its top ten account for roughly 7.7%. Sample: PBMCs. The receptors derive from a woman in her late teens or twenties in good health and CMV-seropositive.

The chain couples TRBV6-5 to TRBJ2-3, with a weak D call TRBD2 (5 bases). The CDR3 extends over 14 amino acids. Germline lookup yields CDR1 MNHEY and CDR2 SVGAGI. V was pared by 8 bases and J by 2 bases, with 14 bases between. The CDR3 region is CASSGSRATDTQYF. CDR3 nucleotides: TGTGCCAGCTCCGGGTCGAGGGCCACAGATACGCAGTATTTT.

The CDR3 DNA is TGTGCCAGCAGTAGCGGGAGATCAACTTACAATGAGCAGTTCTTC. This codes for CASSSGRSTYNEQFF. This chain joins TRBV2 and TRBJ2-1; 8 bases agree with TRBD2. The CDR3 consists of 15 residues. J was trimmed by 4 bases and V by 5 bases; bases with no gene match: 7. Germline-derived CDR1 and CDR2 are SNHLY and FYNNEI.

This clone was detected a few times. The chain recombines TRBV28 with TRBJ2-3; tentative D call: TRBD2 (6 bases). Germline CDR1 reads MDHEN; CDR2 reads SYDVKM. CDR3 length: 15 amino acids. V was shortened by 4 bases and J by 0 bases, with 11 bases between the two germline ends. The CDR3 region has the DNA TGTGCCAGCAGTTCGCTAGGGAGGAGCACAGATACGCAGTATTTT. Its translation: CASSSLGRSTDTQYF.

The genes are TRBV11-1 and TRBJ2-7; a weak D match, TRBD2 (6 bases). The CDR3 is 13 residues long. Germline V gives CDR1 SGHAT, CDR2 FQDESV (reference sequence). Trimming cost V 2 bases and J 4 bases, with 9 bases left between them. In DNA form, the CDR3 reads TGTGCCAGCAGCTTATTTGGGGGGTACGAGCAGTACTTC. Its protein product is CASSLFGGYEQYF.

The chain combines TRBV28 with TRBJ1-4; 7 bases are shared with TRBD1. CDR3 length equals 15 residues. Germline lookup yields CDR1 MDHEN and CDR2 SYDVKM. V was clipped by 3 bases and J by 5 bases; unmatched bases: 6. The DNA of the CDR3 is TGTGCCAGCAGTTTTCAGGGGGTACTAAATGAAAAACTGTTTTTT. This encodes CASSFQGVLNEKLFF.

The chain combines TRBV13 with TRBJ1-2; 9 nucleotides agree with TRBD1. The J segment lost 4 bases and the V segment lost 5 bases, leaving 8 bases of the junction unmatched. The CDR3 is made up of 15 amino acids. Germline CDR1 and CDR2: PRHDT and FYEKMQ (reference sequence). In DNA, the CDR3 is TGTGCCAGCAGCCGACAGGGGGGAACCGTCTATGGCTACACCTTC. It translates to CASSRQGGTVYGYTF.

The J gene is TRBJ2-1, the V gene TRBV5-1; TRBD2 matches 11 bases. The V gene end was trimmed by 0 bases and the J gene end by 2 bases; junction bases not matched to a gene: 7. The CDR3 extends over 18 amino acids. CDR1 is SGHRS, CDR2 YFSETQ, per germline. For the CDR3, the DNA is TGCGCCAGCAGCTTGGCCCTAGCGGGAGGCCCCCCCTACAATGAGCAGTTCTTC. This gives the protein CASSLALAGGPPYNEQFF.

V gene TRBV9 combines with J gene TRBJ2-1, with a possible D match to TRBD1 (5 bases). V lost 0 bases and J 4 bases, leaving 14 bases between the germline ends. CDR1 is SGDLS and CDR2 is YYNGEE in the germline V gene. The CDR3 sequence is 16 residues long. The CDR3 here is CASSVEGPPYYNEQFF. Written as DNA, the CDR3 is TGTGCCAGCAGCGTAGAGGGGCCCCCCTATTACAATGAGCAGTTCTTC.

The CDR3 nucleotides read TGTGCCAGCAGCTTGCGGGGGGGCAGCGACACCGGGGAGCTGTTTTTT. Translated, it gives CASSLRGGSDTGELFF. The rearrangement links TRBV4-2 to TRBJ2-2, with 9 bases aligning to TRBD2. CDR1 and CDR2 from the germline V gene are LGHNA and YNFKEQ. With 5 bases clipped from V and 3 bases from J, the junction kept 7 bases outside the gene matches. There are 16 residues in the CDR3.

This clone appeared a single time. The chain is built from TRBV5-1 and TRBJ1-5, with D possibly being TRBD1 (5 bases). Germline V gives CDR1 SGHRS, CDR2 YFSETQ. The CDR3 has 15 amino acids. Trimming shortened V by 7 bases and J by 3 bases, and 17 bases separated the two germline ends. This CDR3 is CASALLDSANQPQHF. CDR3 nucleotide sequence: TGCGCCAGCGCATTACTCGACAGTGCCAATCAGCCCCAGCATTTT.

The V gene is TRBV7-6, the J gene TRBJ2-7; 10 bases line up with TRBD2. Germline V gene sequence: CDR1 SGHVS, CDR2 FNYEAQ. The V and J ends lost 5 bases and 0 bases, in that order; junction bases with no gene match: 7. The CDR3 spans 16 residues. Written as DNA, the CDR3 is TGTGCCAGCAGCCCCCGAGCGGGAGGGAACTCCTACGAGCAGTACTTC. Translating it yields CASSPRAGGNSYEQYF. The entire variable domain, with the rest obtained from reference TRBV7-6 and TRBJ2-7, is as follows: GAGVSQSPRYKVTKRGQDVALRCDPISGHVSLYWYRQALGQGPEFLTYFNYEAQQDKSGLPNDRFSAERPEGSISTLTIQRTEQRDSAMYRCASSPRAGGNSYEQYFGPGTRLTVT.

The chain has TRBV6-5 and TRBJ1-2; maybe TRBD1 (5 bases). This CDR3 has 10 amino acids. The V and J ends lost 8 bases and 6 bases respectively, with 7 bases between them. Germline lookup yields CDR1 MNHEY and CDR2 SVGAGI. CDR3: CASGRDGYTF. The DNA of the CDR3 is TGTGCCAGCGGCAGGGATGGCTACACCTTC.

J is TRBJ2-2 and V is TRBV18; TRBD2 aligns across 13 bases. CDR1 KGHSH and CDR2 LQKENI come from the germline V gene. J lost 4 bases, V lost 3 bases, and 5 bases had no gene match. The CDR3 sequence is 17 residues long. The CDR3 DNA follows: TGTGCCAGCTCACCCTCACTAGCGGGAGGGCGCACCGGGGAGCTGTTTTTT. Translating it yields CASSPSLAGGRTGELFF.

This chain's CDR3 is CSVVLGGPGETQYF. CDR3 DNA sequence: TGCAGCGTTGTACTCGGAGGGCCGGGGGAGACCCAGTACTTC. This rearrangement joins TRBV29-1 to TRBJ2-5, with D possibly being TRBD2 (6 bases). Between the trimmed V and J ends, which lost 4 bases and 5 bases, there was a span of 17 bases. CDR3 length: 14 residues. Germline values: CDR1 SQVTM, CDR2 ANQGSEA.

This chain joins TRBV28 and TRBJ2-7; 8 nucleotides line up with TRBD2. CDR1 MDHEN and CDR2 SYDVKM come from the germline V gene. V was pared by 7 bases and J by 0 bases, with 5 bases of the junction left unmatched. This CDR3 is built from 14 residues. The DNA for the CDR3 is TGTGCCAGCAACCCGGGACTAGGCTCCTACGAGCAGTACTTC. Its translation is CASNPGLGSYEQYF.

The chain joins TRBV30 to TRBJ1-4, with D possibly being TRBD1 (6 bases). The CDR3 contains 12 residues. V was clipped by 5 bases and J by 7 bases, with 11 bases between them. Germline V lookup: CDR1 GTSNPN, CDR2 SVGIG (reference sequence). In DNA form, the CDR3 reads TGTGCCTGGCAACACAGGGCTGAAAAACTGTTTTTT. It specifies CAWQHRAEKLFF.

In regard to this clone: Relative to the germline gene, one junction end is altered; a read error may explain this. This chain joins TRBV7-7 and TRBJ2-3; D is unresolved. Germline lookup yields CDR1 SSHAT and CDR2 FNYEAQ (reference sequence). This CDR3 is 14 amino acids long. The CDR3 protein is CASSPRLSTDTQYF. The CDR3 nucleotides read TGTGCTAGCAGCCCGCGACTGTCCACAGATACGCAGTATTTT. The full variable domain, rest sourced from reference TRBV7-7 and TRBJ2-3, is GAGVSQSPRYKVTKRGQDVTLRCDPISSHATLYWYQQALGQGPEFLTYFNYEAQPDKSGLPSDRFSAERPEGSISTLTIQRTEQRDSAMYRCASSPRLSTDTQYFGPGTRLTVL.

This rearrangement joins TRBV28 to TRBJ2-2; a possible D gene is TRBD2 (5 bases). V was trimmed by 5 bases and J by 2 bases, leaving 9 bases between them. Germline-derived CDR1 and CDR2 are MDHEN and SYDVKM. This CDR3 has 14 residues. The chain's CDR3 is CASSDGGNTGELFF. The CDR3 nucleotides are TGTGCCAGCAGTGACGGAGGCAACACCGGGGAGCTGTTTTTT.

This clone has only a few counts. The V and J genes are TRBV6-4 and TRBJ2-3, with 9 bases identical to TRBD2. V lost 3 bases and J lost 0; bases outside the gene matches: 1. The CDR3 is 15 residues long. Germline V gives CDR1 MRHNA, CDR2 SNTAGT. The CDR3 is CASSESGGSTDTQYF. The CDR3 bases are TGTGCCAGCAGTGAAAGCGGGGGGAGCACAGATACGCAGTATTTT.

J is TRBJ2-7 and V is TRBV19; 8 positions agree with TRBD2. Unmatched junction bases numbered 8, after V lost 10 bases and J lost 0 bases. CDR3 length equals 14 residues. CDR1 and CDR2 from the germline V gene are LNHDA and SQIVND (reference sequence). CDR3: CATKRRGASYEQYF. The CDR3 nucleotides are TGTGCCACCAAGAGGCGGGGGGCCTCCTACGAGCAGTACTTC. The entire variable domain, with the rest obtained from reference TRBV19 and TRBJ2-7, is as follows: DGGITQSPKYLFRKEGQNVTLSCEQNLNHDAMYWYRQDPGQGLRLIYYSQIVNDFQKGDIAEGYSVSREKKESFPLTVTSAQKNPTAFYLCATKRRGASYEQYFGPGTRLTVT.

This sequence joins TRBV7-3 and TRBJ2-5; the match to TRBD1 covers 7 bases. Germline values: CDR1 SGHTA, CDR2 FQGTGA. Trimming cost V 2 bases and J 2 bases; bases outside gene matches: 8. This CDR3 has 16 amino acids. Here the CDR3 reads CASSLVAGRGQETQYF. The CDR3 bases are TGTGCCAGCAGCTTAGTCGCGGGCAGGGGGCAAGAGACCCAGTACTTC.

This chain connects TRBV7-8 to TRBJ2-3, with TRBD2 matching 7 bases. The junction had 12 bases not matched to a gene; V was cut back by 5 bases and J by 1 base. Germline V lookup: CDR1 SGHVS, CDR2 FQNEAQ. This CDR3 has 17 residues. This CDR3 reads CASSTTFSGWGTDTQYF. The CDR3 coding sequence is TGTGCCAGCAGCACGACCTTTAGCGGGTGGGGCACAGATACGCAGTATTTT.